These 24 T cell receptor beta chains came from one sample sequenced in a study of T cells in Graves' hyperthyroidism and ophthalmopathy. TCR beta CDR3 regions were amplified from RNA transcripts. The TCR CDR3 first-round RT-PCR relied on the HTBI primer set. TCRdb independently ran MiXCR on the multiplex PCR reads; one entry per CDR3 protein. The sample lists around 390,000 distinct CDR3 sequences; around 13% were seen once. The source material was blood. All receptors derive from a woman under 40 with Graves' ophthalmopathy.

The chain links TRBV29-1 to TRBJ2-3; TRBD2 agrees at 8 bases. V lost 6 bases, J lost 3 bases, and 14 bases stayed unmatched. The CDR3 has 16 residues. Germline assignment: CDR1 SQVTM and CDR2 ANQGSEA. The CDR3 bases are TGCAGCGTGTCCGGGACTAGAGTTACACTTACAGATACGCAGTATTTT. As protein: CSVSGTRVTLTDTQYF.

This clonotype was seen repeatedly, ten times or more. The chain joins TRBV29-1 to TRBJ1-1; no definite D call. Per germline, CDR1 SQVTM and CDR2 ANQGSEA. CDR3 length equals 11 residues. V lost 4 bases and J lost 0, with 3 bases in between. As DNA, the CDR3 is TGCAGCGTTGGGGTGAACACTGAAGCTTTCTTT. It codes for CSVGVNTEAFF.

This chain uses TRBV15 with TRBJ2-7, with D unclear. V dropped 6 bases and J dropped 5 bases, with 11 bases sitting between them. The CDR3 has 12 residues. CDR1 is LNHNV and CDR2 is YYDKDF in the germline V gene (reference sequence). The DNA for the CDR3 is TGTGCCACCAGTAGTGGTGGCCACGAGCAGTACTTC. It codes for CATSSGGHEQYF.

This clonotype came up a few times. The gene calls are TRBV4-1 and TRBJ2-4, with D possibly matching TRBD2 (5 bases). The V end lost 1 base, the J end lost 9 bases, and 16 bases lay between the germline ends. Germline V gene lookup returns CDR1 MGHRA and CDR2 YSYEKL. The CDR3 has 15 residues. For the CDR3, the DNA is TGCGCCAGCAGCCAAGGAGGGTTTGGTGACGGCATTCAGTACTTC. Protein sequence: CASSQGGFGDGIQYF.

The chain has TRBV14 and TRBJ1-4; TRBD1 matches 9 bases. This CDR3 is built from 17 residues. Unmatched junction bases numbered 7, after V lost 5 bases and J lost 0 bases. Germline values: CDR1 SGHDN, CDR2 FVKESK. For the CDR3, the DNA is TGTGCCAGCAGCTCCGGACAGGGGCGACCAACTAATGAAAAACTGTTTTTT. The encoded protein is CASSSGQGRPTNEKLFF.

This clonotype was seen at least ten times. The chain combines TRBV6-6 with TRBJ2-2; tentative D call: TRBD2 (5 bases). This CDR3 contains 14 residues. V was pared by 2 bases and J by 2 bases, with 6 bases between. CDR1 and CDR2 (germline): MNHNY, SVGAGI (reference sequence). The CDR3 loop is CASSYDYNTGELFF. The CDR3 coding sequence is TGTGCCAGCAGTTACGACTATAACACCGGGGAGCTGTTTTTT.

This clonotype has ten or more counts. The V gene is TRBV6-5, the J gene TRBJ1-1, with TRBD1 as a possible D gene (6 bases). CDR3 length: 13 amino acids. Trimming removed 2 bases at V and 6 bases at J, with 10 bases between. Germline V lookup: CDR1 MNHEY, CDR2 SVGAGI. The DNA of the CDR3 is TGTGCCAGCAGTTACAATAGGGGGGCTGAAGCTTTCTTT. Translation gives CASSYNRGAEAFF.

This clonotype was observed many times. The V and J genes are TRBV4-1 and TRBJ2-3; unclear D gene. CDR1 and CDR2 from the germline V gene are MGHRA and YSYEKL. The V and J ends lost 1 base and 0 bases respectively, with 8 bases between them. The CDR3 extends over 15 amino acids. As DNA, the CDR3 is TGCGCCAGCAGCCAAGCGCAGGTTAGCACAGATACGCAGTATTTT. It yields the protein CASSQAQVSTDTQYF.

The chain employs TRBV3-1 and TRBJ2-3, with 13 bases aligning to TRBD2. The CDR3 is 17 residues long. Germline lookup yields CDR1 LGHDT and CDR2 YNNKEL (reference sequence). The V gene end was trimmed by 3 bases and the J gene end by 3 bases; junction bases not matched to a gene: 6. In DNA, the CDR3 is TGTGCCAGCAGCCACTTACTAGCGGGGGGGCGAACAGATACGCAGTATTTT. Its protein product is CASSHLLAGGRTDTQYF.

This clonotype was detected ten times or more. The rearrangement joins TRBV20-1 to TRBJ1-5; TRBD1 matches 7 bases. The ends lost 3 bases at V and 0 bases at J; junction bases unmatched: 14. The CDR3 length is 18 residues. The germline V gene has CDR1 DFQATT and CDR2 SNEGSKA (reference sequence). This CDR3 is CSASVGGRGTVSNQPQHF. CDR3 nucleotide sequence: TGCAGTGCTAGTGTGGGCGGACGCGGGACAGTTAGCAATCAGCCCCAGCATTTT.

This clonotype was picked up many times. The chain has TRBV7-8 and TRBJ1-1, with D perhaps matching TRBD1 (5 bases). This CDR3 is built from 13 residues. V was shortened by 5 bases and J by 4 bases, with 11 bases between the two germline ends. CDR1 and CDR2 from the germline V gene are SGHVS and FQNEAQ. CDR3 sequence: CASSVGGVTEAFF. As DNA, the CDR3 is TGTGCCAGCAGCGTCGGAGGGGTCACTGAAGCTTTCTTT.

This clonotype occurred many times. This rearrangement joins TRBV28 to TRBJ2-2; D may be TRBD1 (6 bases). Trimming shortened V by 6 bases and J by 6 bases, and 14 bases separated the two germline ends. The germline gives CDR1 MDHEN, CDR2 SYDVKM. This CDR3 is 14 amino acids long. The CDR3 spells CASSPNREAGELFF. The CDR3 region has the DNA TGTGCCAGCAGCCCCAACAGGGAAGCCGGGGAGCTGTTTTTT.

This sequence joins TRBV20-1 and TRBJ2-5; 9 bases line up with TRBD2. Losses at the gene ends were 6 bases for V and 1 base for J; bases not matched to a gene: 3. Looked up from germline, CDR1 is DFQATT and CDR2 is SNEGSKA (reference sequence). CDR3 length: 13 amino acids. CDR3 sequence reads: CSAWRGGQETQYF. CDR3 nucleotide sequence: TGCAGTGCGTGGCGGGGGGGCCAAGAGACCCAGTACTTC.

This clonotype was counted many times. The chain recombines TRBV5-5 with TRBJ1-1; 9 bases agree with TRBD1. The germline V gene encodes CDR1 SGHKS and CDR2 YYEKEE (reference sequence). This CDR3 region has 12 residues. The trim removed 5 bases at V and 5 bases at J, leaving 1 base unmatched. The DNA of the CDR3 is TGTGCCAGCAGAGGGACAGGGACTGAAGCTTTCTTT. It specifies CASRGTGTEAFF.

There are many counts of this clonotype. Here the CDR3 reads CASSPPDRGEAFF. The CDR3 nucleotides are TGTGCCAGCAGTCCCCCGGACAGGGGAGAAGCTTTCTTT. This rearrangement joins TRBV28 to TRBJ1-1, with 9 bases matching TRBD1. The V gene's germline CDR1 is MDHEN and CDR2 SYDVKM. The CDR3 length is 13 residues. V lost 5 bases and J lost 8; bases outside the gene matches: 6.

This clonotype was picked up a small number of times. The chain recombines TRBV9 with TRBJ1-2, with 8 nucleotides matching TRBD1. The CDR3 contains 16 residues. J gave up 3 bases and V 3 bases, and 10 bases lay outside the gene matches. Germline V CDR1 and CDR2: SGDLS, YYNGEE. The CDR3 region is CASSGTGFIDHYGYTF. Here the CDR3 DNA reads TGTGCCAGCAGCGGGACAGGGTTTATCGACCACTATGGCTACACCTTC.

This sequence joins TRBV6-4 and TRBJ1-2; the D gene is possibly TRBD1 (5 bases). The CDR3 covers 11 residues. Germline CDR1 and CDR2: MRHNA and SNTAGT. V lost 7 bases to trimming and J lost 8 bases, with 11 bases between them. In DNA, the CDR3 is TGTGCCAGCAAAGGAGGGACCGGCTACACCTTC. It translates to CASKGGTGYTF.

Worth noting for this clonotype: With a much larger clone just one base away, this may be a read error. This chain joins TRBV4-2 and TRBJ2-3, with D maybe TRBD1 (6 bases). Trimming took off 4 bases at V and 4 bases at J, with 15 bases between the two ends. Germline-derived CDR1 and CDR2 are LGHNA and YNFKEQ. The CDR3 totals 15 residues. CDR3 sequence reads: CASSRYRQAPDTQYF. DNA for the CDR3: TGTGCCAGCAGCCGATACCGACAGGCTCCAGATACGCAGTATTTT.

This clonotype was observed at least ten times. V gene TRBV7-2 combines with J gene TRBJ2-5; D remains unclear. The CDR3 extends over 14 amino acids. Between the trimmed V and J ends, which lost 2 bases and 3 bases, there was a span of 10 bases. CDR1 SGHTA and CDR2 FQGNSA come from the germline V gene. CDR3 region: CASSLWLAEETQYF. The CDR3 DNA sequence: TGTGCCAGCAGCTTATGGTTGGCGGAAGAGACCCAGTACTTC. Supplemented by reference TRBV7-2 and TRBJ2-5, the full variable domain reads GAGVSQSPSNKVTEKGKDVELRCDPISGHTALYWYRQSLGQGLEFLIYFQGNSAPDKSGLPSDRFSAERTGGSVSTLTIQRTQQEDSAVYLCASSLWLAEETQYFGPGTRLLVL.

The sample holds many counts of this clonotype. CDR3: CSARGWQVGGMSEQYF. Here the CDR3 DNA reads TGCAGTGCTAGAGGCTGGCAGGTCGGTGGTATGAGCGAGCAGTACTTC. The rearrangement links TRBV20-1 to TRBJ2-7; D is unresolved. Between the trimmed V and J ends, which lost 1 base and 6 bases, there was a span of 22 bases. Germline loops: CDR1 DFQATT, CDR2 SNEGSKA (reference sequence). CDR3 length: 16 residues.

Regarding this clonotype: A read error may explain this, as a much larger clone is one base away. The CDR3 DNA sequence: TGTGCCAGCACTTACGGTGGTGGCAATGAAAAACTGTTTTTT. Protein sequence: CASTYGGGNEKLFF. The V call is TRBV6-2 or TRBV6-3, the J call TRBJ1-4; D remains unclear. The CDR3 runs to 14 residues. The germline gives CDR1 MNHEY, CDR2 SVGEGT.

This clonotype was seen a handful of times. This chain links TRBV10-1 with TRBJ2-2, with D uncertain. Germline-derived CDR1 and CDR2 are WNHNN and SYGVQD (reference sequence). The CDR3 totals 13 residues. The V end was cut by 4 bases, the J end by 4 bases, with 7 bases between. The CDR3 nucleotides are TGCGCCAGCAGTGGACGGATCACCGGGGAGCTGTTTTTT. This encodes CASSGRITGELFF.

This clonotype was observed at least ten times. The DNA for the CDR3 is TGTGCCAGCAGTCGGACAGGGGAAGAGACCCAGTACTTC. Its translation: CASSRTGEETQYF. The rearrangement joins TRBV6-1 to TRBJ2-5, with 9 bases matching TRBD1. Germline V gene data show CDR1 as MNHNS and CDR2 as SASEGT. After removal of 5 bases from V and 3 bases from J, the junction contained 1 base not matched to a gene. The length of the CDR3 is 13 residues.

V gene TRBV2 combines with J gene TRBJ2-5; 9 positions agree with TRBD1. CDR1 is SNHLY and CDR2 is FYNNEI in the germline V gene. The CDR3 runs 14 residues. Trimming cost V 8 bases and J 4 bases; bases outside gene matches: 8. CDR3 DNA sequence: TGTGCCAGCCCGGGGACAGGGTCGGGAGAGACCCAGTACTTC. Amino acids: CASPGTGSGETQYF.